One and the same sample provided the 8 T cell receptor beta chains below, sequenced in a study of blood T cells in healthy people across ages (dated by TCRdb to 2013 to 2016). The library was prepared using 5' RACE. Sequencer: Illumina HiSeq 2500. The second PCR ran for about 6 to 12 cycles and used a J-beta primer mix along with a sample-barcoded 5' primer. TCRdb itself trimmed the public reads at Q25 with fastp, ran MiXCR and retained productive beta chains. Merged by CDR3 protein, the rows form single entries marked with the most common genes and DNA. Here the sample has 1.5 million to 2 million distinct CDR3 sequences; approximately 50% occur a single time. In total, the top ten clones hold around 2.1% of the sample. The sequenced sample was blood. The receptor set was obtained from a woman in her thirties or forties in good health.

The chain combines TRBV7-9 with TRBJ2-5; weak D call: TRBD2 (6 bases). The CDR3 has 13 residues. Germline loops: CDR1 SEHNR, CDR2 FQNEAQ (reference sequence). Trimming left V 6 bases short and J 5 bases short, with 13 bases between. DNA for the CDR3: TGTGCCAGCAGGAGCGGGCAATCGGAGACCCAGTACTTC. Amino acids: CASRSGQSETQYF.

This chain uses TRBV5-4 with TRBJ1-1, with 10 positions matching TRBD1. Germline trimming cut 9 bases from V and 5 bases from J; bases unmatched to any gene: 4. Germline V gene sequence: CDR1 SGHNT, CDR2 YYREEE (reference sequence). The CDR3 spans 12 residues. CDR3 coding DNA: TGTGCCACCCGGACAGGGGGGACTGAAGCTTTCTTT. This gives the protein CATRTGGTEAFF.

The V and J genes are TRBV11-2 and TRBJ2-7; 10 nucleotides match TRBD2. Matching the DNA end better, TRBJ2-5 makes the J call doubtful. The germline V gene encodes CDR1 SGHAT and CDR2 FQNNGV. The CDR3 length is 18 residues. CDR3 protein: CASSLEPAGGQVVETQYF. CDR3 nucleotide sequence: TGTGCCAGCAGCTTAGAACCAGCGGGGGGGCAAGTGGTAGAGACCCAGTACTTC.

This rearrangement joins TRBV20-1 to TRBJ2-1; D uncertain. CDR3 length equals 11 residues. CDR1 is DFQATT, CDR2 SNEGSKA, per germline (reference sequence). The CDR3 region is CSGEDGSEQFF. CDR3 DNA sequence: TGCAGCGGAGAGGATGGTAGTGAGCAGTTCTTC.

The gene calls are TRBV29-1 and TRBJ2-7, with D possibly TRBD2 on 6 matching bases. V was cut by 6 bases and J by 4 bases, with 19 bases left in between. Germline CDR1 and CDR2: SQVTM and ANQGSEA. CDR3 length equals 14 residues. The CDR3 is CSVQPRGKGYEQYF. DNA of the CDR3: TGCAGCGTCCAGCCCCGGGGGAAGGGTTACGAGCAGTACTTC.

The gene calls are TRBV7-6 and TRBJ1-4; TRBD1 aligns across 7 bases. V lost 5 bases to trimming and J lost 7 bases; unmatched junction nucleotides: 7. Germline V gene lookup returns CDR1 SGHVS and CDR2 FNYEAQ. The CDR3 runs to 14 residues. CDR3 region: CASSPSRTGEKLFF. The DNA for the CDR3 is TGTGCCAGCAGCCCTTCTAGGACAGGTGAAAAACTGTTTTTT.

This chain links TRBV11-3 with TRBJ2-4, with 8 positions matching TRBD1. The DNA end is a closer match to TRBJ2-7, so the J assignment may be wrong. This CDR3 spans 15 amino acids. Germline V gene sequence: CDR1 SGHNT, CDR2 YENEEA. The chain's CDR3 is CASSLSGGVAYEQYF. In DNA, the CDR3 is TGTGCCAGCAGCTTGTCAGGGGGCGTCGCCTACGAGCAGTACTTC.

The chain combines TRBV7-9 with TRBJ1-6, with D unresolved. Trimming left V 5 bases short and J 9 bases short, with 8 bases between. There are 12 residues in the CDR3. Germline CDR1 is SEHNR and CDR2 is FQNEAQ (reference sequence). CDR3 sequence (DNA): TGTGCCAGCAGCGAGGGAACTTCACCCCTCCACTTT. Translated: CASSEGTSPLHF.